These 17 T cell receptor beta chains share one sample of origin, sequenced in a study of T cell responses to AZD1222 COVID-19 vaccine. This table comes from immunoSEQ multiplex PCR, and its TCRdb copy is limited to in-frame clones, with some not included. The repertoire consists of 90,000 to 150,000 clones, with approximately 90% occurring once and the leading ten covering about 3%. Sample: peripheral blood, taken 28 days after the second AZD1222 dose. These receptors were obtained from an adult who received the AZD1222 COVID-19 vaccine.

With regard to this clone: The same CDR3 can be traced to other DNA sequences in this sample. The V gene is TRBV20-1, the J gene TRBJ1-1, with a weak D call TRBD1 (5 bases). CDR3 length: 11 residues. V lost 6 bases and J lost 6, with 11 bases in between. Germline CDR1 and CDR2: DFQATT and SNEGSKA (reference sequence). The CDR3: CSASPGSEAFF. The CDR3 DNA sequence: TGCAGTGCCTCACCAGGGTCTGAAGCTTTCTTT.

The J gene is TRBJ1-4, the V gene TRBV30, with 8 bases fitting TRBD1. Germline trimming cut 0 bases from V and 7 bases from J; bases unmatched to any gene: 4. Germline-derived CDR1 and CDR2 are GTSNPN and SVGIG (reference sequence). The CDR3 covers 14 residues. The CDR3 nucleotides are TGTGCCTGGAGTGTTTTGGACAGGGCTGAAAAACTGTTTTTT. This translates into CAWSVLDRAEKLFF.

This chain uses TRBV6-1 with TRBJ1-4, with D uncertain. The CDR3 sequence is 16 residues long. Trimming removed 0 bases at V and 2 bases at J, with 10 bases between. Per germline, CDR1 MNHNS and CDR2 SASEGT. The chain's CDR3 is CASSEAVGITNEKLFF. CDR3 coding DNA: TGTGCCAGCAGTGAAGCAGTGGGGATCACTAATGAAAAACTGTTTTTT.

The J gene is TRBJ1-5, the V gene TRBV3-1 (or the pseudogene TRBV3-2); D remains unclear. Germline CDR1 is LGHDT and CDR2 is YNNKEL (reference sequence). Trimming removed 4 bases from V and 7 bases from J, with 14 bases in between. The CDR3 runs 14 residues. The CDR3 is CASSLGRLGQPQHF. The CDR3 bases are TGTGCCAGCAGCCTAGGACGCCTCGGGCAGCCCCAGCATTTT.

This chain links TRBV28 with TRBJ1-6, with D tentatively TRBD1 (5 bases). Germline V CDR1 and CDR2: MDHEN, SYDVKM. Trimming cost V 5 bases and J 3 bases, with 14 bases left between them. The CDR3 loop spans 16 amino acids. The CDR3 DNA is TGTGCCAGCAGTATTCCCACTGGGGGCTATAATTCACCCCTCCACTTT. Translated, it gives CASSIPTGGYNSPLHF.

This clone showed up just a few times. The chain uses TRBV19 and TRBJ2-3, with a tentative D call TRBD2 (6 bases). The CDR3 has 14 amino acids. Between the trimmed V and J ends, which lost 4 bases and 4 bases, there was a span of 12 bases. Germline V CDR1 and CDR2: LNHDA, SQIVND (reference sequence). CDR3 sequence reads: CASSRLVAADTQYF. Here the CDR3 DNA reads TGTGCCAGTAGTAGGTTGGTAGCGGCAGATACGCAGTATTTT. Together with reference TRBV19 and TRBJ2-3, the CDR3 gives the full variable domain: DGGITQSPKYLFRKEGQNVTLSCEQNLNHDAMYWYRQDPGQGLRLIYYSQIVNDFQKGDIAEGYSVSREKKESFPLTVTSAQKNPTAFYLCASSRLVAADTQYFGPGTRLTVL.

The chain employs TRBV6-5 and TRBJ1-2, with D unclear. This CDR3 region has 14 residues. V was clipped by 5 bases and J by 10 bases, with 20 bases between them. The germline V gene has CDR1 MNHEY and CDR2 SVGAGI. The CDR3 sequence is CASSQKTSPRDYTF. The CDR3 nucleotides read TGTGCCAGCAGTCAGAAGACGAGCCCCCGGGACTACACCTTC.

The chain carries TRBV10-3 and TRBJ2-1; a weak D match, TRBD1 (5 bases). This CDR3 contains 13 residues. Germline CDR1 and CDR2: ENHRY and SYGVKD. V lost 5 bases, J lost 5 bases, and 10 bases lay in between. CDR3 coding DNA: TGTGCCATCAGTCAATCAGGGAACAATGAGCAGTTCTTC. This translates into CAISQSGNNEQFF.

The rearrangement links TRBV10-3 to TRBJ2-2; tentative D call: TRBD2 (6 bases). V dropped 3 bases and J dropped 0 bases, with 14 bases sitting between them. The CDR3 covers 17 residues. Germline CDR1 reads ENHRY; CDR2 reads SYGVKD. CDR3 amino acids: CAISDELGRANTGELFF. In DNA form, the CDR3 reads TGTGCCATCAGTGATGAGCTCGGGAGAGCGAACACCGGGGAGCTGTTTTTT.

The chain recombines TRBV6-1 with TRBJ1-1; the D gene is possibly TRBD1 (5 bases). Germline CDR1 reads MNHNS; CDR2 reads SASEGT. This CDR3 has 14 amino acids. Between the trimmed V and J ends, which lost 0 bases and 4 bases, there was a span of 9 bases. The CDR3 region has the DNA TGTGCCAGCAGTGAAGCTGGGGCTCGCACTGAAGCTTTCTTT. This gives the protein CASSEAGARTEAFF.

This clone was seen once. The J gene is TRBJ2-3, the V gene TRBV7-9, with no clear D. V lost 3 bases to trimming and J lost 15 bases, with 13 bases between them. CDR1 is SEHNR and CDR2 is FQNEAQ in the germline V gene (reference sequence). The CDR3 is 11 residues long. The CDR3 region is CASSLSVATYF. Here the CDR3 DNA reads TGTGCCAGCAGCTTGTCTGTTGCAACCTATTTT.

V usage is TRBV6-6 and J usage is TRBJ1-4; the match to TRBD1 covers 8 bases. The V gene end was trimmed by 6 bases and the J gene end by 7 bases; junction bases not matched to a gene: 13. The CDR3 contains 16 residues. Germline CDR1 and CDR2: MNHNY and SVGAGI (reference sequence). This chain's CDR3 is CASRHSGTGSSEKLFF. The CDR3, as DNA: TGTGCCAGCAGGCATTCCGGGACAGGCTCCTCTGAAAAACTGTTTTTT.

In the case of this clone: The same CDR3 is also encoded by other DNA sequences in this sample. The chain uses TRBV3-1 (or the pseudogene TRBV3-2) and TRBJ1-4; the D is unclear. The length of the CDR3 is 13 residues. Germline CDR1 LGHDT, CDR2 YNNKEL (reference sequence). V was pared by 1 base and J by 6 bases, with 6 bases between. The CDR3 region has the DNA TGTGCCAGCAGCCAAGCGGGAGATGAAAAACTGTTTTTT. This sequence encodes CASSQAGDEKLFF.

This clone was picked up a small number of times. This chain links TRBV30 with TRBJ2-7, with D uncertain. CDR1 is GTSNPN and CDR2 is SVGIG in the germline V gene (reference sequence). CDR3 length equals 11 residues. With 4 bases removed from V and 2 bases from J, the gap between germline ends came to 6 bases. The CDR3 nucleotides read TGTGCCTGGACATCGACCTACGAGCAGTACTTC. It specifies CAWTSTYEQYF.

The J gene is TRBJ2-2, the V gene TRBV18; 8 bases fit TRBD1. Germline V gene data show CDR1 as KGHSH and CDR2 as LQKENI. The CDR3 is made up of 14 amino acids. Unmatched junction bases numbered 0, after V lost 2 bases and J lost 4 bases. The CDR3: CASSPGQGTGELFF. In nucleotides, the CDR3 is TGTGCCAGCTCACCAGGACAGGGCACCGGGGAGCTGTTTTTT.

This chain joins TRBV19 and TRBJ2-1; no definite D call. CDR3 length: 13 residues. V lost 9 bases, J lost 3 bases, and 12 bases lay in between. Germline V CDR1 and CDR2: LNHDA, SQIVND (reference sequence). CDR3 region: CASAHGGYNEQFF. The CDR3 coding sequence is TGTGCCAGCGCCCATGGCGGCTACAATGAGCAGTTCTTC.

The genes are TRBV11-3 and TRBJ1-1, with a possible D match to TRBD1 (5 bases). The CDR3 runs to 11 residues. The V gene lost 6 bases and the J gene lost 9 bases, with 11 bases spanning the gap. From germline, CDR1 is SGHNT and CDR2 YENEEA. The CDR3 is CASSEHRKAFF. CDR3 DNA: TGTGCCAGCAGTGAGCACAGGAAAGCTTTCTTT.